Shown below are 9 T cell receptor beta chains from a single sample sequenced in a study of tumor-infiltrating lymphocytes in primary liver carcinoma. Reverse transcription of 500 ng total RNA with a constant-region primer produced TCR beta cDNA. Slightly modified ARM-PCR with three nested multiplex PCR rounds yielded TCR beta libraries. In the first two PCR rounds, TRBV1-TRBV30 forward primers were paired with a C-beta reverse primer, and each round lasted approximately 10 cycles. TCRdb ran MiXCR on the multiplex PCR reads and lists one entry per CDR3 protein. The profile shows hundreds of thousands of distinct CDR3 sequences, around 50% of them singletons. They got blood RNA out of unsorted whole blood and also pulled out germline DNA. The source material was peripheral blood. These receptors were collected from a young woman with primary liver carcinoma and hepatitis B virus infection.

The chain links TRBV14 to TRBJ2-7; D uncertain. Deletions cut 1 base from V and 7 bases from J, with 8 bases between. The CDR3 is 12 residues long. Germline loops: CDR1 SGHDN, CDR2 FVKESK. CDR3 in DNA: TGTGCCAGCAGCCAAGGACCGGGTGAGCAGTACTTC. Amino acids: CASSQGPGEQYF. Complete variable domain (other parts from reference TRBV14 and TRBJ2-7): EAGVTQFPSHSVIEKGQTVTLRCDPISGHDNLYWYRRVMGKEIKFLLHFVKESKQDESGMPNNRFLAERTGGTYSTLKVQPAELEDSGVYFCASSQGPGEQYFGPGTRLTVT.

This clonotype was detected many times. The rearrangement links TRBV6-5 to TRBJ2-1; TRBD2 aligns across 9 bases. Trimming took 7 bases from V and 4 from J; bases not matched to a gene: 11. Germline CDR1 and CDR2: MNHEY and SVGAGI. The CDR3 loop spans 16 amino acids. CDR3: CASNPTSGQVYNEQFF. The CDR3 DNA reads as TGTGCCAGCAATCCGACTAGCGGCCAGGTTTACAATGAGCAGTTCTTC.

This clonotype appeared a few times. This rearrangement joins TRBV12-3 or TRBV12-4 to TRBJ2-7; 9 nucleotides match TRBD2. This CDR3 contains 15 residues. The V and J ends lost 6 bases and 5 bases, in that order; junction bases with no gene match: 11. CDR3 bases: TGTGCCAGCAGCAAAACAGCGGGAGGTCGGGACGAGCAGTACTTC. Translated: CASSKTAGGRDEQYF.

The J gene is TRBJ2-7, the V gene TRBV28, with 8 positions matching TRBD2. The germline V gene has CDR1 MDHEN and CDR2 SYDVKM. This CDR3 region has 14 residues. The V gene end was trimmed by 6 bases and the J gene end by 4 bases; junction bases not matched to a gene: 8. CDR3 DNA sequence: TGTGCCAGCAGACGGGGGCGGGAGGCATACGAGCAGTACTTC. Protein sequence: CASRRGREAYEQYF.

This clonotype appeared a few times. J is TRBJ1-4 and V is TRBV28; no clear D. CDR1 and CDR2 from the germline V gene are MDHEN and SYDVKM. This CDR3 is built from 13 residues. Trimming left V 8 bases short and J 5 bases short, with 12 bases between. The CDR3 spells CASFGRLNEKLFF. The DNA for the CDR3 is TGTGCCAGCTTCGGCAGACTAAATGAAAAACTGTTTTTT.

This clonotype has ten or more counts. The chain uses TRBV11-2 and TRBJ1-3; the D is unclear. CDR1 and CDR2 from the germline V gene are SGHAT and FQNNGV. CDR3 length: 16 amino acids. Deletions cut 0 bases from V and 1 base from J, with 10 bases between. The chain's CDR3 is CASSLDSKGSGNTIYF. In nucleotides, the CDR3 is TGTGCCAGCAGCTTAGATTCGAAAGGATCTGGAAACACCATATATTTT. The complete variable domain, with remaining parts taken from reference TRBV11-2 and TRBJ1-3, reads EAGVAQSPRYKIIEKRQSVAFWCNPISGHATLYWYQQILGQGPKLLIQFQNNGVVDDSQLPKDRFSAERLKGVDSTLKIQPAKLEDSAVYLCASSLDSKGSGNTIYFGEGSWLTVV.

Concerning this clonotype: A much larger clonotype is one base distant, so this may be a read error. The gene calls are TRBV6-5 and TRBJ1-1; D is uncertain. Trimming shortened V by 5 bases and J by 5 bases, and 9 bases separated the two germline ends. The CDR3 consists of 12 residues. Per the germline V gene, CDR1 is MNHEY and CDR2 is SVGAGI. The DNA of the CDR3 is TGTGCCAGCAGTCCGGGATCTACTGAAGCTTTCTTT. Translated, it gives CASSPGSTEAFF.

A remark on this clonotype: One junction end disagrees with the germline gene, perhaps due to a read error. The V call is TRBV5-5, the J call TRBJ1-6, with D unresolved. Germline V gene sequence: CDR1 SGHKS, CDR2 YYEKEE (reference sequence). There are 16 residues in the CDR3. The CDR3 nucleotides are TGTGCCAGCACCCTTTTATCGACGGCAAGAGGACCACCCCTCCAATTT. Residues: CASTLLSTARGPPLQF.

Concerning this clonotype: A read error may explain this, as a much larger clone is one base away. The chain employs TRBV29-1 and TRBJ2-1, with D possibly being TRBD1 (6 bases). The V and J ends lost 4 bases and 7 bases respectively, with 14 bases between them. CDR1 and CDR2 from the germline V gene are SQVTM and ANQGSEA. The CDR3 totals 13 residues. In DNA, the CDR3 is TGCAGCGTTGTTCAGGGGATGTTGAATGAGCAGTTCTTC. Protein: CSVVQGMLNEQFF.